One sample yielded the 30 T cell receptor beta chains listed below, sequenced in a study of a mutant IDH1 vaccine in newly diagnosed glioma. Noted time point: baseline, week 1 (first vaccination visit). Treatment indicated: pre-vaccination baseline after standard-of-care therapy. The repertoire was sequenced with immunoSEQ multiplex PCR; TCRdb's copy has only in-frame clones and lacks some. The sample has some 15,000 clones; 95% to 96% are singletons. The input for sequencing was peripheral blood mononuclear cells (PBMCs), taken from a glioma patient treated with radiotherapy, temozolomide or both. The receptors come from a woman aged 18 to 35 with glioma. Some clones in this sample may be carry-over from other donors' samples.

V usage is TRBV28 and J usage is TRBJ2-5; D is unresolved. The CDR3 is 15 residues long. The V and J ends lost 4 bases and 1 base respectively, with 13 bases between them. The germline V gene encodes CDR1 MDHEN and CDR2 SYDVKM. The CDR3 here is CASSYEVESQETQYF. The CDR3 bases are TGTGCCAGCAGTTACGAGGTGGAGAGCCAAGAGACCCAGTACTTC.

V gene TRBV10-3 combines with J gene TRBJ1-1; D is uncertain. Trimming removed 8 bases from V and 1 base from J, with 11 bases in between. CDR3 length equals 13 residues. CDR1 ENHRY and CDR2 SYGVKD come from the germline V gene. Here the CDR3 DNA reads TGTGCCATCGATGATGGATGGAACACTGAAGCTTTCTTT. Its protein product is CAIDDGWNTEAFF.

J is TRBJ2-7 and V is TRBV7-8; a possible D gene is TRBD1 (6 bases). The V and J ends lost 3 bases and 2 bases respectively, with 23 bases between them. CDR1 and CDR2 (germline): SGHVS, FQNEAQ. The length of the CDR3 is 18 residues. CDR3 in DNA: TGTGCCAGCAGCTTTTACCAACAGGGAGCCGCTAACCCCTACGAGCAGTACTTC. It codes for CASSFYQQGAANPYEQYF. The full variable domain, its missing parts supplied by reference TRBV7-8 and TRBJ2-7, is GAGVSQSPRYKVAKRGQDVALRCDPISGHVSLFWYQQALGQGPEFLTYFQNEAQLDKSGLPSDRFFAERPEGSVSTLKIQRTQQEDSAVYLCASSFYQQGAANPYEQYFGPGTRLTVT.

The V call is TRBV7-9, the J call TRBJ1-2; no firm D call. Germline CDR1 reads SEHNR; CDR2 reads FQNEAQ (reference sequence). The length of the CDR3 is 13 residues. The V gene lost 5 bases and the J gene lost 4 bases, with 11 bases spanning the gap. The CDR3: CASSLGSLYGYTF. The CDR3 DNA follows: TGTGCCAGCAGCCTGGGGTCCCTCTATGGCTACACCTTC.

This clone was observed a single time. The rearrangement uses TRBV1 and TRBJ2-2; the table calls TRBD2, which could not be checked here. TRBV1 is noted as a pseudogene. The CDR3 loop spans 15 amino acids. CDR3 DNA sequence: TGCACCAGCAGCCAAGCGGGGAGGAACACCGGGGAGCTGTTTTTT. It specifies CTSSQAGRNTGELFF.

CDR3 coding DNA: TGTGCCAGCGGACGTAGGGACAGGGGAAACACCGGGGAGCTGTTTTTT. Translation gives CASGRRDRGNTGELFF. The J gene is TRBJ2-2, the V gene TRBV2, with 10 bases that match TRBD1. Germline lookup yields CDR1 SNHLY and CDR2 FYNNEI. Trimming took 8 bases from V and 2 from J; bases not matched to a gene: 8. The length of the CDR3 is 16 residues.

The chain carries TRBV4-3 and TRBJ2-3; no clear D. The V gene's germline CDR1 is LGHNA and CDR2 YSLEER. V dropped 0 bases and J dropped 10 bases, with 14 bases sitting between them. This CDR3 region has 14 residues. As DNA, the CDR3 is TGCGCCAGCAGCCAAGATAGAATTGGGCAACCGCAGTATTTT. It translates to CASSQDRIGQPQYF.

This chain connects TRBV6-1 to TRBJ2-7, with 9 positions matching TRBD2. Germline V CDR1 and CDR2: MNHNS, SASEGT. This CDR3 is built from 13 residues. V lost 7 bases and J lost 5; bases outside the gene matches: 6. The CDR3 here is CASNWRGGDEQYF. In DNA, the CDR3 is TGTGCCAGCAATTGGCGGGGGGGAGACGAGCAGTACTTC.

The chain has TRBV10-3 and TRBJ2-7; D is perhaps TRBD1 (5 bases). Germline CDR1 and CDR2: ENHRY and SYGVKD. The V and J ends lost 10 bases and 3 bases respectively, with 10 bases between them. The CDR3 consists of 11 residues. The CDR3 loop is CASTGNYEQYF. CDR3 bases: TGTGCCAGCACAGGAAACTACGAGCAGTACTTC.

This clone appeared once. The chain is built from TRBV12-5 and TRBJ2-7; D is undetermined. The V gene lost 0 bases and the J gene lost 2 bases, with 14 bases spanning the gap. The CDR3 has 16 amino acids. Germline lookup yields CDR1 LGHNT and CDR2 FRNRAP. DNA of the CDR3: TGTGCTAGTGGTTTGGTTCAAGGTCCCACCACCTACGAGCAGTACTTC. Its protein product is CASGLVQGPTTYEQYF.

This chain joins TRBV5-6 and TRBJ2-7; 11 bases are shared with TRBD2. Trimming took 4 bases from V and 2 from J; bases not matched to a gene: 5. Per germline, CDR1 SGHDT and CDR2 YYEEEE. The CDR3 runs to 15 residues. CDR3: CASSPLAGATYEQYF. Here the CDR3 DNA reads TGTGCCAGCAGCCCACTAGCGGGGGCCACCTACGAGCAGTACTTC.

V usage is TRBV5-4 and J usage is TRBJ1-2; TRBD1 matches at 7 bases. CDR3 length equals 14 residues. Germline V gene sequence: CDR1 SGHNT, CDR2 YYREEE (reference sequence). Trimming at V came to 4 bases and at J to 4 bases, leaving 7 bases not matched to a gene. DNA of the CDR3: TGTGCCAGCAGCCCGATGACAGGGTCCTATGGCTACACCTTC. Protein: CASSPMTGSYGYTF.

CDR3 sequence reads: CASSPQAKNIQYF. The CDR3 DNA is TGTGCCAGCAGTCCCCAGGCCAAAAACATTCAGTACTTC. V is TRBV27 and J is TRBJ2-4, with D unresolved. Per the germline V gene, CDR1 is MNHEY and CDR2 is SMNVEV (reference sequence). Trimming took 5 bases from V and 1 from J, leaving 6 bases between them. The CDR3 has 13 amino acids.

The chain combines TRBV5-4 with TRBJ2-3; 12 positions agree with TRBD2. Germline CDR1 SGHNT, CDR2 YYREEE (reference sequence). This CDR3 comprises 15 residues. V lost 5 bases and J lost 6; bases outside the gene matches: 7. CDR3 protein: CASSQTSGGVDTQYF. In nucleotides, the CDR3 is TGTGCCAGCAGTCAGACTAGCGGGGGAGTTGATACGCAGTATTTT. Based on the CDR3 plus reference TRBV5-4 and TRBJ2-3, the full variable domain is ETGVTQSPTHLIKTRGQQVTLRCSSQSGHNTVSWYQQALGQGPQFIFQYYREEENGRGNFPPRFSGLQFPNYSSELNVNALELDDSALYLCASSQTSGGVDTQYFGPGTRLTVL.

This chain joins TRBV6-5 and TRBJ1-3; D remains unclear. Deletions cut 6 bases from V and 4 bases from J, with 10 bases between. The CDR3 covers 13 residues. CDR1 MNHEY and CDR2 SVGAGI come from the germline V gene. This CDR3 is CASRTNRGNTIYF. CDR3 DNA sequence: TGTGCCAGCAGAACAAATAGAGGAAACACCATATATTTT.

The gene calls are TRBV6-1 and TRBJ1-6; maybe TRBD1 (6 bases). This CDR3 is built from 15 residues. With 10 bases removed from V and 7 bases from J, the gap between germline ends came to 20 bases. Germline V CDR1 and CDR2: MNHNS, SASEGT. Here the CDR3 reads CAIRGGIWENSPLHF. As DNA, the CDR3 is TGTGCCATAAGAGGGGGGATCTGGGAAAATTCACCCCTCCACTTT.

The chain joins TRBV13 to TRBJ2-7, with 8 bases aligning to TRBD1. The germline V gene has CDR1 PRHDT and CDR2 FYEKMQ (reference sequence). The CDR3 sequence is 13 residues long. The V and J ends lost 4 bases and 6 bases, in that order; junction bases with no gene match: 5. The CDR3 region is CASSSTRGPEQYF. As DNA, the CDR3 is TGTGCCAGCAGCTCGACCAGGGGGCCCGAGCAGTACTTC.

As DNA, the CDR3 is TGCGCCAGCAGCCATACCAGCGGGGGCGTACCCTACGAGCAGTACTTC. Translating gives CASSHTSGGVPYEQYF. The chain carries TRBV4-1 and TRBJ2-7; 8 bases line up with TRBD2. CDR3 length equals 16 residues. Germline trimming cut 3 bases from V and 2 bases from J; bases unmatched to any gene: 9. The germline V gene encodes CDR1 MGHRA and CDR2 YSYEKL.

The chain employs TRBV5-5 and TRBJ1-2; D is possibly TRBD1 (6 bases). CDR1 SGHKS and CDR2 YYEKEE come from the germline V gene (reference sequence). This CDR3 is built from 14 residues. The V end lost 4 bases, the J end lost 5 bases, and 15 bases lay between the germline ends. The CDR3 region is CASSPAGGAYGYTF. For the CDR3, the DNA is TGTGCCAGCAGCCCGGCGGGGGGGGCATATGGCTACACCTTC. Combining the CDR3 with reference TRBV5-5 and TRBJ1-2 gives the whole variable domain DAGVTQSPTHLIKTRGQQVTLRCSPISGHKSVSWYQQVLGQGPQFIFQYYEKEERGRGNFPDRFSARQFPNYSSELNVNALLLGDSALYLCASSPAGGAYGYTFGSGTRLTVV.

J is TRBJ2-1 and V is TRBV29-1; perhaps TRBD1 as D (6 bases). Germline V gives CDR1 SQVTM, CDR2 ANQGSEA. V shed 6 bases and J shed 3 bases, with 12 bases lying between them. This CDR3 spans 13 amino acids. The CDR3 loop reads CSVQQGNYNEQFF. The CDR3 nucleotides read TGCAGCGTACAACAGGGAAACTACAATGAGCAGTTCTTC.

This chain links TRBV6-4 with TRBJ2-1; D possibly uses TRBD1 or TRBD2 (6 bases each). The V gene lost 0 bases and the J gene lost 8 bases, with 17 bases spanning the gap. The CDR3 sequence is 16 residues long. Germline CDR1 reads MRHNA; CDR2 reads SNTAGT. The CDR3 DNA sequence: TGTGCCAGCAGTGACTCTCCGACCGGGGGCCGAGATGAGCAGTTCTTC. Protein: CASSDSPTGGRDEQFF.

This clone was observed a single time. V usage is TRBV4-1 and J usage is TRBJ2-7; the D gene is possibly TRBD1 (6 bases). Germline values: CDR1 MGHRA, CDR2 YSYEKL. Trimming took off 0 bases at V and 2 bases at J, with 11 bases between the two ends. The CDR3 extends over 15 amino acids. The DNA of the CDR3 is TGCGCCAGCAGCCAAGATTGGCAGGGGCCCTACGAGCAGTACTTC. This codes for CASSQDWQGPYEQYF.

The chain employs TRBV2 and TRBJ2-3; D gene ambiguous. The CDR3 contains 12 residues. With 8 bases removed from V and 0 bases from J, the gap between germline ends came to 6 bases. The V gene's germline CDR1 is SNHLY and CDR2 FYNNEI. The CDR3 sequence is CASRMSTDTQYF. CDR3 DNA sequence: TGTGCCAGCCGTATGAGCACAGATACGCAGTATTTT.

The chain combines TRBV4-2 with TRBJ2-7; 7 bases are a match to TRBD2. The CDR3 totals 12 residues. Germline lookup yields CDR1 LGHNA and CDR2 YNFKEQ. Losses at the gene ends were 4 bases for V and 7 bases for J; bases not matched to a gene: 4. CDR3 sequence reads: CASSRAGGEQYF. DNA for the CDR3: TGTGCCAGCAGCCGCGCCGGGGGGGAGCAGTACTTC.

This chain connects TRBV19 to TRBJ2-7, with 9 bases fitting TRBD2. This CDR3 is 15 amino acids long. Per germline, CDR1 LNHDA and CDR2 SQIVND (reference sequence). V dropped 6 bases and J dropped 1; count of bases not matched to a gene: 7. The CDR3 protein is CASRTEAGGSYEQYF. The CDR3, as DNA: TGTGCCAGTAGGACCGAGGCGGGGGGGTCCTACGAGCAGTACTTC.

A few counts support this clone. The chain links TRBV6-1 to TRBJ1-5, with a possible D match to TRBD1 (5 bases). Germline V gives CDR1 MNHNS, CDR2 SASEGT. This CDR3 has 13 residues. V shed 7 bases and J shed 3 bases, with 10 bases lying between them. CDR3 amino acids: CASMGGNNQPQHF. DNA of the CDR3: TGTGCCAGCATGGGGGGGAACAATCAGCCCCAGCATTTT.

This chain uses TRBV18 with TRBJ2-1, with 7 bases matching TRBD1. Germline-derived CDR1 and CDR2 are KGHSH and LQKENI. The CDR3 runs to 15 residues. The V gene end was trimmed by 5 bases and the J gene end by 12 bases; junction bases not matched to a gene: 16. This chain's CDR3 is CASSAPGQTRSGQFF. The CDR3 DNA sequence: TGTGCCAGCTCAGCCCCGGGACAGACCCGTAGTGGGCAGTTCTTC.

The J gene is TRBJ1-1, the V gene TRBV18; the match to TRBD1 covers 7 bases. The CDR3 totals 14 residues. V gave up 6 bases and J gave up 3 bases; unmatched junction bases: 7. CDR1 is KGHSH and CDR2 is LQKENI in the germline V gene. The CDR3 DNA reads as TGTGCCAGCTCCTTGATGCAGGGGGACACTGAAGCTTTCTTT. Amino acid sequence: CASSLMQGDTEAFF.

The chain has TRBV10-3 and TRBJ2-7; perhaps TRBD1 as D (6 bases). Trimming took 6 bases from V and 0 from J, leaving 18 bases between them. The CDR3 is 16 residues long. CDR1 ENHRY and CDR2 SYGVKD come from the germline V gene. The CDR3 spells CAIRGHLNSFSYEQYF. As DNA, the CDR3 is TGTGCCATCAGGGGACACCTTAACTCATTCTCCTACGAGCAGTACTTC.

CDR3 sequence: CASSFTRSSDTQYF. As DNA, the CDR3 is TGTGCCAGCAGCTTTACCAGGTCGTCAGATACGCAGTATTTT. The rearrangement links TRBV5-4 to TRBJ2-3; D call uncertain. V lost 2 bases and J lost 4, with 11 bases in between. The CDR3 runs to 14 residues. The germline gives CDR1 SGHNT, CDR2 YYREEE (reference sequence).